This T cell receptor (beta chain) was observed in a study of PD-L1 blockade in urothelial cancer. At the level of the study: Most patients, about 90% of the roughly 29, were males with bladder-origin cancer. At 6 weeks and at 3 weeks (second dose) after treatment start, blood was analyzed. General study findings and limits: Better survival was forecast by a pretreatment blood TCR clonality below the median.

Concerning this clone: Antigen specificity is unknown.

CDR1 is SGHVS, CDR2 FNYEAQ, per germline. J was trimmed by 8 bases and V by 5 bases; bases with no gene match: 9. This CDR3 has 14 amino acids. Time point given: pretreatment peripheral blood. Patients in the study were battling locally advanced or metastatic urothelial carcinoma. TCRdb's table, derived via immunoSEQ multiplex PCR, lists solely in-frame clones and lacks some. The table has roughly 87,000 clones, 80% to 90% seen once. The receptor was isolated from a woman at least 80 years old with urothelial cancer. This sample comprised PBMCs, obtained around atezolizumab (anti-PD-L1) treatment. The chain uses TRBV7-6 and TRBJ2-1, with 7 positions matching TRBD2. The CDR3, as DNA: TGTGCCAGCAGCGAGGGGACTACTTCCCATGAGCAGTTCTTC. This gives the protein CASSEGTTSHEQFF.